These 32 T cell receptor beta chains originate from one sample sequenced in a study of T cells in Graves' hyperthyroidism and ophthalmopathy. TCR beta CDR3 regions were amplified from RNA transcripts. A set of HTBI primers served as the primers for a first-round RT-PCR of the TCR CDR3. TCRdb reprocessed the multiplex PCR reads via MiXCR and lists one record per CDR3 protein. The repertoire consists of approximately 740,000 distinct CDR3 sequences, with 14% occurring once and the leading ten covering 10% to 13%. Specimen: blood. The receptors shown here come from a young woman with Graves' hyperthyroidism.

The chain has TRBV18 and TRBJ2-7; 7 nucleotides agree with TRBD2. CDR1 is KGHSH, CDR2 LQKENI, per germline. With 3 bases clipped from V and 3 bases from J, the junction kept 8 bases outside the gene matches. This CDR3 contains 15 residues. CDR3 in DNA: TGTGCCAGCTCACCTGGAGCGGGAACCGTCTACGAGCAGTACTTC. This gives the protein CASSPGAGTVYEQYF.

The chain combines TRBV7-2 with TRBJ2-3; D tentatively fits TRBD1 or TRBD2 (7 bases each). CDR3 length: 17 residues. Germline V gives CDR1 SGHTA, CDR2 FQGNSA. The germline V and J ends were trimmed by 0 bases and 4 bases, with 17 bases remaining between them. The chain's CDR3 is CASSLAIAQGRADTQYF. DNA for the CDR3: TGTGCCAGCAGCTTAGCAATCGCACAGGGGAGGGCAGATACGCAGTATTTT.

DNA for the CDR3: TGTGCCAGCAGCTTAGCGGGAGCTACCGTCTTCGAGCAGTTCTTC. It codes for CASSLAGATVFEQFF. V usage is TRBV7-8 and J usage is TRBJ2-1; D may be TRBD2 (5 bases). Germline V gene data show CDR1 as SGHVS and CDR2 as FQNEAQ. Trimming pared 0 bases from V and 10 bases from J, leaving 16 bases between. The CDR3 has 15 amino acids. The full variable domain, completed using reference TRBV7-8 and TRBJ2-1, is GAGVSQSPRYKVAKRGQDVALRCDPISGHVSLFWYQQALGQGPEFLTYFQNEAQLDKSGLPSDRFFAERPEGSVSTLKIQRTQQEDSAVYLCASSLAGATVFEQFFGPGTRLTVL.

This clonotype was counted at least ten times. The chain uses TRBV7-9 and TRBJ2-7; D possibly corresponds to TRBD1 (5 bases). The CDR3 length is 14 residues. Trimming removed 4 bases at V and 4 bases at J, with 14 bases between. CDR1 is SEHNR and CDR2 is FQNEAQ in the germline V gene (reference sequence). The CDR3 loop is CASSSGRAKYEQYF. The CDR3, as DNA: TGTGCCAGCAGCTCGGGCAGGGCGAAGTACGAGCAGTACTTC.

This clonotype was detected only a few times. The chain has TRBV20-1 and TRBJ1-5, with no clear D. Trimming removed 3 bases from V and 0 bases from J, with 6 bases in between. Germline loops: CDR1 DFQATT, CDR2 SNEGSKA (reference sequence). There are 13 residues in the CDR3. CDR3 protein: CSARWDSNQPQHF. The DNA of the CDR3 is TGCAGTGCTAGGTGGGATAGCAATCAGCCCCAGCATTTT.

This clonotype was found many times. This chain uses TRBV10-3 with TRBJ2-1; D gene unclear. CDR3 size: 12 residues. Germline V gene lookup returns CDR1 ENHRY and CDR2 SYGVKD. Trimming stripped 4 bases from V and 8 bases from J, with 9 bases between. CDR3 DNA sequence: TGTGCCATCAGTGGAGAGGTCGATGAGCAGTTCTTC. Amino acid sequence: CAISGEVDEQFF.

This clonotype was counted many times. V and J are TRBV27 and TRBJ2-7; TRBD1 or TRBD2 may be the D gene (6 bases each). The V gene's germline CDR1 is MNHEY and CDR2 SMNVEV (reference sequence). V lost 6 bases and J lost 3, with 18 bases in between. This CDR3 is 15 amino acids long. CDR3 sequence: CASRSAGGLYYEQYF. As DNA, the CDR3 is TGTGCCAGCAGGTCAGCCGGGGGCCTCTACTACGAGCAGTACTTC.

This clonotype was recorded many times. CDR3 sequence reads: CASSLRTGVKDEQFF. In DNA, the CDR3 is TGTGCCAGCAGTTTGCGGACAGGGGTTAAGGATGAGCAGTTCTTC. The gene calls are TRBV28 and TRBJ2-1, with TRBD1 matching 9 bases. With V trimmed by 3 bases and J by 8 bases, 8 bases remained unmatched. This CDR3 has 15 residues. Germline loops: CDR1 MDHEN, CDR2 SYDVKM.

There are a few counts of this clonotype. In DNA, the CDR3 is TGCAGTACGCGCTTATCTCCAACTAATGAAAAACTGTTTTTT. Amino acids: CSTRLSPTNEKLFF. The rearrangement uses TRBV20-1 and TRBJ1-4, with D uncertain. The V and J ends lost 8 bases and 0 bases respectively, with 13 bases between them. Germline CDR1 is DFQATT and CDR2 is SNEGSKA (reference sequence). The CDR3 has 14 amino acids.

This clonotype was found once. This chain uses TRBV7-2 with TRBJ2-3, with D maybe TRBD1 (5 bases). The CDR3 covers 15 residues. The germline V and J ends were trimmed by 3 bases and 2 bases, with 12 bases remaining between them. CDR1 and CDR2 from the germline V gene are SGHTA and FQGNSA. The DNA of the CDR3 is TGTGCCAGCAGCTTGAGCTGGGGCTTCACAGATACGCAGTATTTT. Its protein is CASSLSWGFTDTQYF.

This clonotype has only a few counts. This clone may be a read error of a much larger clone one base away. The gene calls are TRBV20-1 and TRBJ2-5; tentatively, D is TRBD2 (5 bases). The better agreement between TRBJ2-1 and the DNA end casts doubt on the J call. The germline V gene encodes CDR1 DFQATT and CDR2 SNEGSKA (reference sequence). This CDR3 is built from 13 residues. The CDR3 bases are TGCAGTGCTCTTAGGCCGCCAAGGGAGACCCAGTTCTTC. Its protein is CSALRPPRETQFF.

This clonotype was detected ten times or more. This chain links TRBV12-3 or TRBV12-4 with TRBJ2-7, with unresolved D. The CDR3 totals 17 residues. V shed 5 bases and J shed 3 bases, with 23 bases lying between them. The CDR3 here is CASSLHRRSSSNYEQYF. The CDR3 nucleotides are TGTGCCAGCAGTCTTCATAGGCGGAGCTCATCAAACTACGAGCAGTACTTC.

This clonotype has more than one count but fewer than ten. V is TRBV7-9 and J is TRBJ2-7; no firm D call. CDR1 SEHNR and CDR2 FQNEAQ come from the germline V gene (reference sequence). V dropped 3 bases and J dropped 6 bases, with 9 bases sitting between them. CDR3 length equals 12 residues. The CDR3 loop is CASSFWSVEQYF. The CDR3, as DNA: TGTGCCAGCAGCTTCTGGTCCGTCGAGCAGTACTTC.

This clonotype was seen at least ten times. The chain has TRBV7-9 and TRBJ2-7; D is unresolved. CDR1 and CDR2 from the germline V gene are SEHNR and FQNEAQ (reference sequence). This CDR3 has 12 amino acids. The V end lost 1 base, the J end lost 11 bases, and 12 bases lay between the germline ends. Here the CDR3 reads CASSLGLEREYF. The CDR3, as DNA: TGTGCCAGCAGCTTAGGACTGGAGCGAGAGTACTTC.

The J gene is TRBJ2-1, the V gene TRBV24-1; TRBD2 matches 9 bases. Per germline, CDR1 KGHDR and CDR2 SFDVKD. The CDR3 totals 13 residues. V gave up 5 bases and J gave up 9 bases; unmatched junction bases: 4. In nucleotides, the CDR3 is TGTGCCACCAGTGGGGTAGCGGGAGCTGAGCAGTTCTTC. Protein sequence: CATSGVAGAEQFF.

This clonotype was seen ten or more times. This chain uses TRBV7-8 with TRBJ1-5; TRBD1 aligns across 8 bases. V lost 5 bases to trimming and J lost 3 bases; unmatched junction nucleotides: 9. Germline V gene data show CDR1 as SGHVS and CDR2 as FQNEAQ. The CDR3 runs 16 residues. In DNA form, the CDR3 reads TGTGCCAGCAGCCCCAACGGACAGGGCCCCAATCAGCCCCAGCATTTT. Protein sequence: CASSPNGQGPNQPQHF.

This chain's CDR3 is CSVLSGTATYEQYF. DNA of the CDR3: TGCAGCGTCCTATCCGGGACAGCCACCTACGAGCAGTACTTC. The chain uses TRBV29-1 and TRBJ2-7; 7 nucleotides agree with TRBD1. The CDR3 length is 14 residues. CDR1 SQVTM and CDR2 ANQGSEA come from the germline V gene. Germline trimming cut 6 bases from V and 2 bases from J; bases unmatched to any gene: 10.

Many counts were recorded for this clonotype. The CDR3 nucleotides read TGTGCCAGCAGTTTAGACAGTTTTAATTCACCCCTCCACTTT. This gives the protein CASSLDSFNSPLHF. This rearrangement joins TRBV27 to TRBJ1-6, with D possibly matching TRBD1 (5 bases). The CDR3 runs to 14 residues. Trimming took off 2 bases at V and 6 bases at J, with 8 bases between the two ends. Germline CDR1 reads MNHEY; CDR2 reads SMNVEV (reference sequence).

This clonotype was picked up many times. The V gene is TRBV11-3, the J gene TRBJ2-1, with TRBD1 matching 9 bases. Germline CDR1 reads SGHNT; CDR2 reads YENEEA. There are 13 residues in the CDR3. V lost 6 bases, J lost 8 bases, and 5 bases stayed unmatched. The CDR3 loop is CASSDRGRYEQFF. The CDR3 nucleotides read TGTGCCAGCAGTGACAGGGGGAGGTATGAGCAGTTCTTC.

This clonotype came up many times. The chain is built from TRBV28 and TRBJ1-5; D is possibly TRBD1 (5 bases). The germline gives CDR1 MDHEN, CDR2 SYDVKM. The CDR3 is made up of 14 amino acids. Between the trimmed V and J ends, which lost 2 bases and 3 bases, there was a span of 8 bases. CDR3 sequence reads: CASSLKTVNQPQHF. In nucleotides, the CDR3 is TGTGCCAGCAGTTTAAAGACAGTCAATCAGCCCCAGCATTTT. Variable domain in full (rest from reference TRBV28 and TRBJ1-5): DVKVTQSSRYLVKRTGEKVFLECVQDMDHENMFWYRQDPGLGLRLIYFSYDVKMKEKGDIPEGYSVSREKKERFSLILESASTNQTSMYLCASSLKTVNQPQHFGDGTRLSIL.

This clonotype was recorded many times. The J gene is TRBJ1-2, the V gene TRBV6-1; 7 bases are a match to TRBD1. CDR1 is MNHNS, CDR2 SASEGT, per germline. This CDR3 spans 13 amino acids. V gave up 5 bases and J gave up 8 bases; unmatched junction bases: 8. The CDR3 coding sequence is TGTGCCAGCAGTCCCACCGGGACAGAGGGCTACACCTTC. This sequence encodes CASSPTGTEGYTF.

This clonotype was seen many times. This chain joins TRBV12-3 or TRBV12-4 and TRBJ2-7, with 9 bases identical to TRBD2. The V gene end was trimmed by 5 bases and the J gene end by 1 base; junction bases not matched to a gene: 9. The CDR3 loop spans 16 amino acids. The CDR3 DNA is TGTGCCAGCAGTACCTCTCGGACTAGCGCGTCCTACGAGCAGTACTTC. Translated, it gives CASSTSRTSASYEQYF.

This clonotype has ten or more counts. The V gene is TRBV7-2, the J gene TRBJ2-1, with TRBD1 matching 11 bases. The CDR3 extends over 16 amino acids. Germline trimming cut 5 bases from V and 3 bases from J; bases unmatched to any gene: 6. Germline V gene lookup returns CDR1 SGHTA and CDR2 FQGNSA. The CDR3 protein is CASSMAGTGGYNEQFF. The CDR3 DNA reads as TGTGCCAGCAGCATGGCAGGGACAGGGGGCTACAATGAGCAGTTCTTC.

At least ten counts were recorded for this clonotype. This chain links TRBV20-1 with TRBJ2-3, with D maybe TRBD2 (5 bases). The CDR3 has 13 residues. The V and J ends lost 5 bases and 0 bases respectively, with 9 bases between them. From germline, CDR1 is DFQATT and CDR2 SNEGSKA (reference sequence). DNA for the CDR3: TGCAGTGCTTATGGGAGTAGCACAGATACGCAGTATTTT. It translates to CSAYGSSTDTQYF.

V usage is TRBV7-9 and J usage is TRBJ2-2, with D possibly being TRBD1 (5 bases). The CDR3 consists of 17 residues. The V gene's germline CDR1 is SEHNR and CDR2 FQNEAQ (reference sequence). Trimming shortened V by 5 bases and J by 0 bases, and 16 bases separated the two germline ends. CDR3 nucleotides: TGTGCCAGCAGCGAAAAGGCAGGGAATACGAACACCGGGGAGCTGTTTTTT. This codes for CASSEKAGNTNTGELFF.

This clonotype showed up many times. The rearrangement uses TRBV20-1 and TRBJ2-4, with 13 bases lining up with TRBD2. The CDR3 loop spans 17 amino acids. Trimming removed 6 bases from V and 2 bases from J; junction bases left unmatched: 10. Germline-derived CDR1 and CDR2 are DFQATT and SNEGSKA (reference sequence). CDR3 coding DNA: TGCAGTGCGAATGGACTAGCGGGAGTTCTTACCAAAAACATTCAGTACTTC. Its protein product is CSANGLAGVLTKNIQYF.

In this sample, this clonotype turned up many times. The chain links TRBV20-1 to TRBJ1-1; unclear D gene. Trimming removed 5 bases at V and 5 bases at J, with 15 bases between. The V gene's germline CDR1 is DFQATT and CDR2 SNEGSKA (reference sequence). CDR3 length equals 13 residues. This CDR3 reads CSAASGVGTEAFF. In DNA form, the CDR3 reads TGCAGTGCTGCATCCGGAGTGGGGACTGAAGCTTTCTTT.

This clonotype was observed a handful of times. The chain couples TRBV12-3 or TRBV12-4 to TRBJ2-2; possible D gene TRBD2, 5 bases. There are 15 residues in the CDR3. Trimming removed 3 bases from V and 4 bases from J, with 12 bases in between. CDR3 loop: CASSFLREGTGELFF. The CDR3 DNA reads as TGTGCCAGCAGTTTTTTACGGGAAGGCACCGGGGAGCTGTTTTTT.

Regarding this clonotype: A read error may be the cause here, since a much bigger clone is one base away. The chain uses TRBV12-3 or TRBV12-4 and TRBJ1-1, with TRBD1 as a possible D gene (6 bases). This CDR3 comprises 12 residues. The CDR3 nucleotides are TGTGCCAGGAGTTACAGGGAGCCTGAAGCTTTCTTT. Residues: CARSYREPEAFF.

This clonotype was seen repeatedly, ten times or more. This chain links TRBV3-1 with TRBJ2-1, with 11 bases matching TRBD2. CDR3 size: 16 residues. After removal of 3 bases from V and 9 bases from J, the junction contained 10 bases not matched to a gene. In germline, CDR1 is LGHDT, CDR2 YNNKEL (reference sequence). CDR3: CASSHELAGVLREQFF. CDR3 DNA sequence: TGTGCCAGCAGCCACGAACTAGCGGGAGTTCTTCGTGAGCAGTTCTTC.

This clonotype was counted between two and nine times. The V gene is TRBV20-1, the J gene TRBJ1-2; D is uncertain. Germline CDR1 is DFQATT and CDR2 is SNEGSKA (reference sequence). Trimming stripped 3 bases from V and 1 base from J, with 3 bases between. The CDR3 has 11 amino acids. As DNA, the CDR3 is TGCAGTGCTAGCATTAACTATGGCTACACCTTC. Its translation: CSASINYGYTF.

This clonotype was recorded many times. The chain employs TRBV11-2 and TRBJ2-7, with 11 bases matching TRBD2. The germline CDR1 and CDR2 sequences are SGHAT and FQNNGV. V was clipped by 5 bases and J by 4 bases; unmatched bases: 10. The CDR3 covers 16 residues. CDR3 loop: CASSPGHGTSGYEQYF. The CDR3 DNA sequence: TGTGCCAGCAGCCCAGGTCACGGGACTAGCGGTTACGAGCAGTACTTC.